The rows below give T cell receptor beta chains drawn from one sample of a study of cytomegalovirus exposure and HLA in healthy donors. The assay was immunoSEQ multiplex PCR, and TCRdb's table has in-frame clones only and misses some. The sample shows 200,000 or so clones, over 65% of them seen only once. The specimen sequenced was PBMCs. The receptors shown here come from a young man in good health and CMV-seropositive. The CDR3 runs from the conserved cysteine through the conserved F or W. D genes are given only for firm matches. Rows give clone size only sometimes, using once, few, many, or a class for an expanded clone.

size: .
V: TRBV25-1
D: TRBD2
J: TRBJ2-7
CDR3: CASSDLSSGSYEQYF
DNA: TGTGCCAGCAGTGATCTGTCTAGCGGGAGCTACGAGCAGTACTTC

size: .
V: TRBV2
D: TRBD2
J: TRBJ2-7
CDR3: CASSLGLSSWEQYF
DNA: TGTGCCAGCAGTTTGGGACTATCATCGTGGGAGCAGTACTTC

size: once
V: TRBV30
D: .
J: TRBJ2-7
CDR3: CAWSASAYEQYF
DNA: TGTGCCTGGAGTGCGAGTGCCTACGAGCAGTACTTC

size: .
V: TRBV6-1
D: .
J: TRBJ2-1
CDR3: CASSEGPYNEQFF
DNA: TGTGCCAGCAGTGAGGGGCCCTACAATGAGCAGTTCTTC

size: .
V: TRBV27
D: .
J: TRBJ1-4
CDR3: CASRGRGGASEKLFF
DNA: TGTGCCAGCCGGGGCCGAGGAGGGGCTAGTGAAAAACTGTTTTTT

size: .
V: TRBV11-3
D: .
J: TRBJ1-1
CDR3: CASSLAPQLEAFF
DNA: TGTGCCAGCAGCTTAGCCCCCCAACTTGAAGCTTTCTTT

size: .
V: TRBV2
D: TRBD2
J: TRBJ2-5
CDR3: CASSATSGRDQETQYF
DNA: TGTGCCAGCAGCGCCACTAGCGGGAGAGACCAAGAGACCCAGTACTTC

size: .
V: TRBV9
D: TRBD1
J: TRBJ1-2
CDR3: CASSLQGAPNYGYTF
DNA: TGTGCCAGCAGCCTTCAGGGGGCGCCTAACTATGGCTACACCTTC

size: .
V: TRBV28
D: .
J: TRBJ2-5
CDR3: CACAGSWQETQYF
DNA: TGTGCATGCGCAGGGTCCTGGCAAGAGACCCAGTACTTC

size: .
V: TRBV10-3
D: TRBD1
J: TRBJ2-2
CDR3: CAIRPGQLSGELFF
DNA: TGTGCCATCAGGCCGGGACAGCTTTCCGGGGAGCTGTTTTTT

size: .
V: TRBV7-2
D: .
J: TRBJ2-1
CDR3: CASRSGVGFNEQFF
DNA: TGTGCCAGCCGAAGCGGAGTCGGATTCAATGAGCAGTTCTTC

size: once
V: TRBV7-6
D: TRBD2
J: TRBJ2-7
CDR3: CASSPRLAGLDMLLYF
DNA: TGTGCCAGCAGCCCGCGACTAGCGGGCCTCGATATGCTTCTGTACTTC

size: .
V: TRBV2
D: .
J: TRBJ2-4
CDR3: CASSASQGAKNIQYF
DNA: TGTGCCAGCAGTGCCTCCCAGGGGGCCAAAAACATTCAGTACTTC

size: .
V: TRBV5-5
D: TRBD2
J: TRBJ2-7
CDR3: CASSFGTSGWGSYEQYF
DNA: TGTGCCAGCAGCTTCGGGACTAGCGGGTGGGGGTCCTACGAGCAGTACTTC

size: .
V: TRBV10-3
D: TRBD2
J: TRBJ2-5
CDR3: CAISESPRELQYF
DNA: TGTGCCATCAGTGAGTCTCCGCGGGAGCTCCAGTACTTC

size: .
V: TRBV2
D: .
J: TRBJ1-2
CDR3: CASSEPGIYGYTF
DNA: TGTGCCAGCAGTGAACCGGGAATCTATGGCTACACCTTC

size: .
V: TRBV5-6
D: TRBD2
J: TRBJ2-1
CDR3: CASSLAGLAGGPGNEQFF
DNA: TGTGCCAGCAGCTTGGCGGGACTAGCGGGAGGGCCAGGCAATGAGCAGTTCTTC

size: .
V: TRBV7-3
D: .
J: TRBJ2-7
CDR3: CASSPQGVYEQYF
DNA: TGTGCCAGCAGCCCCCAGGGTGTCTACGAGCAGTACTTC

size: .
V: TRBV29-1
D: .
J: TRBJ1-1
CDR3: CSVGGGTEAFF
DNA: TGCAGCGTTGGAGGGGGCACTGAAGCTTTCTTT

size: .
V: TRBV5-1
D: TRBD1
J: TRBJ1-1
CDR3: CASSPGQGASEAFF
DNA: TGCGCCAGCAGCCCGGGACAGGGGGCATCGGAAGCTTTCTTT

size: .
V: TRBV4-1
D: TRBD2
J: TRBJ2-7
CDR3: CASSLLLAGGTFSYEQYF
DNA: TGCGCCAGCAGCCTACTCTTGGCGGGAGGAACATTTTCCTACGAGCAGTACTTC

size: .
V: TRBV4-3
D: TRBD1
J: TRBJ2-1
CDR3: CASSQEARDRGSYNEQFF
DNA: TGCGCCAGCAGCCAAGAAGCGAGGGACAGGGGATCCTACAATGAGCAGTTCTTC

size: .
V: TRBV9
D: .
J: TRBJ2-3
CDR3: CASSVLADTQYF
DNA: TGTGCCAGCAGCGTACTAGCAGATACGCAGTATTTT

size: few
V: TRBV9
D: TRBD2
J: TRBJ2-1
CDR3: CASSPSGTSLNNEQFF
DNA: TGTGCCAGCAGCCCGTCCGGGACTAGCCTCAACAATGAGCAGTTCTTC

size: .
V: TRBV30
D: TRBD2
J: TRBJ2-1
CDR3: CAWSDGREDNEQFF
DNA: TGTGCCTGGAGTGATGGGCGGGAGGATAATGAGCAGTTCTTC

size: .
V: TRBV18
D: .
J: TRBJ1-2
CDR3: CASSPPAGLGGYTF
DNA: TGTGCCAGCTCACCACCGGCAGGGTTGGGGGGCTACACCTTC

size: .
V: TRBV29-1
D: TRBD1
J: TRBJ2-7
CDR3: CSVEGQGVYEQYF
DNA: TGCAGCGTTGAAGGACAGGGTGTCTACGAGCAGTACTTC

size: .
V: TRBV5-1
D: TRBD1
J: TRBJ1-2
CDR3: CASSLQGGYGYTF
DNA: TGCGCCAGCAGCTTACAGGGGGGTTATGGCTACACCTTC

size: .
V: TRBV27
D: TRBD1
J: TRBJ2-7
CDR3: CASGIGQGAYEQYF
DNA: TGTGCCAGCGGTATTGGCCAGGGGGCCTACGAGCAGTACTTC

size: few
V: TRBV7-9
D: TRBD2
J: TRBJ2-5
CDR3: CASIPNGASGRAGETQYF
DNA: TGTGCCAGCATCCCGAATGGGGCTAGCGGGAGGGCCGGTGAGACCCAGTACTTC

size: .
V: TRBV5-4
D: .
J: TRBJ1-1
CDR3: CASSLRRRNTEAFF
DNA: TGTGCCAGCAGCTTAAGGAGGCGGAACACTGAAGCTTTCTTT

size: .
V: TRBV28
D: TRBD1
J: TRBJ1-5
CDR3: CASSPRTGRRNQPQHF
DNA: TGTGCCAGCAGTCCACGGACAGGGAGGCGGAATCAGCCCCAGCATTTT

size: .
V: TRBV6-1
D: TRBD2
J: TRBJ2-1
CDR3: CASSGFPLAGGLTHNEQFF
DNA: TGTGCCAGCAGTGGTTTTCCCCTAGCGGGAGGACTGACACACAATGAGCAGTTCTTC

size: .
V: TRBV28
D: TRBD1
J: TRBJ1-5
CDR3: CASSSTDRGNQPQHF
DNA: TGTGCCAGCAGCTCTACGGACAGGGGCAATCAGCCCCAGCATTTT

size: .
V: TRBV19
D: .
J: TRBJ2-5
CDR3: CASGWQGQETQYF
DNA: TGTGCCTCCGGCTGGCAGGGCCAAGAGACCCAGTACTTC

size: .
V: TRBV29-1
D: TRBD2
J: TRBJ2-2
CDR3: CSVEGGDLAGSTGELFF
DNA: TGCAGCGTTGAGGGGGGTGACCTAGCGGGAAGTACCGGGGAGCTGTTTTTT

size: .
V: TRBV7-9
D: .
J: TRBJ1-5
CDR3: CASSLAEGQPQHF
DNA: TGTGCCAGCAGCTTAGCGGAGGGGCAGCCCCAGCATTTT

size: .
V: TRBV7-6
D: .
J: TRBJ2-3
CDR3: CASSLVGGSTDTQYF
DNA: TGTGCCAGCAGCTTAGTAGGGGGAAGCACAGATACGCAGTATTTT

size: .
V: TRBV15
D: TRBD2
J: TRBJ2-7
CDR3: CATRAGTSDEQYF
DNA: TGTGCCACCAGAGCCGGGACTAGCGACGAGCAGTACTTC

size: .
V: TRBV28
D: .
J: TRBJ2-1
CDR3: CASSLKPATYNEQFF
DNA: TGTGCCAGCAGTTTAAAACCCGCCACTTACAATGAGCAGTTCTTC

size: .
V: TRBV2
D: TRBD1
J: TRBJ1-1
CDR3: CASSEALGTGSRDTEAFF
DNA: TGTGCCAGCAGTGAAGCGCTTGGGACAGGCTCCAGGGACACTGAAGCTTTCTTT

size: .
V: TRBV4-2
D: TRBD2
J: TRBJ2-1
CDR3: CASSRQPWGLAGGSGNEQFF
DNA: TGTGCCAGCAGCCGCCAACCCTGGGGCCTAGCGGGAGGGTCGGGGAATGAGCAGTTCTTC

size: .
V: TRBV20-1
D: TRBD1
J: TRBJ1-2
CDR3: CGSTGDYGYTF
DNA: TGCGGATCGACAGGGGACTATGGCTACACCTTC

size: .
V: TRBV18
D: .
J: TRBJ1-1
CDR3: CASSPTGNTEAFF
DNA: TGTGCCAGCTCCCCCACAGGCAACACTGAAGCTTTCTTT

size: .
V: TRBV18
D: .
J: TRBJ2-3
CDR3: CASSPADTQYF
DNA: TGTGCCAGCTCCCCCGCGGATACGCAGTATTTT

size: .
V: TRBV4-2
D: TRBD2
J: TRBJ2-2
CDR3: CASSQEPGLAGGRSTGELFF
DNA: TGTGCCAGCAGCCAAGAACCGGGACTAGCGGGAGGAAGGAGCACCGGGGAGCTGTTTTTT

size: .
V: TRBV10-3
D: TRBD1
J: TRBJ1-1
CDR3: CATRDREYTEAFF
DNA: TGTGCCACCCGGGACAGGGAGTACACTGAAGCTTTCTTT

size: .
V: TRBV29-1
D: TRBD2
J: TRBJ2-6
CDR3: CSVDVRGGENSGANVLTF
DNA: TGCAGCGTTGACGTACGTGGGGGGGAAAACTCTGGGGCCAACGTCCTGACTTTC